This T cell receptor (beta chain) originates from a study of tumor and adjacent non-tumor tissue in lung cancer. A modified ARM-PCR protocol with three rounds of nested PCR amplified TCRbeta. One entry per CDR3 protein results from TCRdb running MiXCR on the multiplex PCR reads. Among tens of thousands of distinct CDR3 sequences listed, roughly two thirds were seen once. The template was RNA from unsorted bulk tissue. More than 3 cm separated this lung sample from the edge of the tumor. As for this clonotype: A read error may explain this, as a much larger clone is one base away.

With 5 bases removed from V and 0 bases from J, the gap between germline ends came to 17 bases. The CDR3 is made up of 18 amino acids. Germline loops: CDR1 SGHVS, CDR2 FQNEAQ. This clonotype was sampled from a woman in her forties with non-small cell lung cancer. This chain connects TRBV7-8 to TRBJ2-6; D may be TRBD2 (5 bases). The sequencing sample was made of distant non-tumor lung tissue. The CDR3 region is CASSHRAATSSGANVLTF. The CDR3, as DNA: TGTGCCAGCAGCCACCGGGCAGCCACTAGCTCTGGGGCCAACGTCCTGACTTTC.